Listed below are T cell receptor beta chains from one sample, sequenced in a study of cytomegalovirus exposure and HLA in healthy donors. TCRdb's copy holds only in-frame clones and misses some; the assay was immunoSEQ multiplex PCR. The sample has about 360,000 clones, approximately 90% seen once. Sample: PBMCs. These receptors were obtained from a woman aged 18-29 years in good health and CMV-seronegative. The CDR3 runs from the conserved cysteine through the conserved F or W. Fields, in order: D gene, clone size, J gene, V gene, CDR3 protein, CDR3 DNA. A D gene is named only where the DNA matches it firmly. Size is omitted from some rows. Given values are once, few, many or a class for expanded clones.

d_gene: TRBD1
abundance: once
j_gene: TRBJ2-7
v_gene: TRBV15
CDR3aa: CATSRDGGDRVLYEQYF
CDR3nt: TGTGCCACCAGCAGAGATGGGGGGGACAGGGTTCTCTACGAGCAGTACTTC

d_gene: TRBD2
abundance: once
j_gene: TRBJ2-5
v_gene: TRBV2
CDR3aa: CASSELAVQETQYF
CDR3nt: TGTGCCAGCAGTGAGCTAGCGGTCCAAGAGACCCAGTACTTC

d_gene: .
abundance: .
j_gene: TRBJ2-7
v_gene: TRBV23-1
CDR3aa: CARLYPSYEQYF
CDR3nt: TGCGCCAGACTTTACCCATCCTACGAGCAGTACTTC

d_gene: .
abundance: .
j_gene: TRBJ2-7
v_gene: TRBV7-9
CDR3aa: CASSLGTADYEQYF
CDR3nt: TGTGCCAGCAGCTTAGGGACAGCAGATTACGAGCAGTACTTC

d_gene: TRBD1
abundance: .
j_gene: TRBJ2-1
v_gene: TRBV5-4
CDR3aa: CASSLGDRGSNEQFF
CDR3nt: TGTGCCAGCAGCTTGGGGGACAGGGGATCCAATGAGCAGTTCTTC

d_gene: .
abundance: .
j_gene: TRBJ1-2
v_gene: TRBV5-1
CDR3aa: CASSLAGGITYGYTF
CDR3nt: TGCGCCAGCAGCTTGGCGGGGGGTATTACCTATGGCTACACCTTC

d_gene: TRBD2
abundance: .
j_gene: TRBJ2-1
v_gene: TRBV27
CDR3aa: CASSFGLAANEQFF
CDR3nt: TGTGCCAGCAGTTTTGGGCTAGCGGCTAATGAGCAGTTCTTC

d_gene: TRBD1
abundance: .
j_gene: TRBJ2-1
v_gene: TRBV2
CDR3aa: CASSATGDEQFF
CDR3nt: TGTGCCAGCAGTGCTACAGGGGATGAGCAGTTCTTC

d_gene: TRBD1
abundance: .
j_gene: TRBJ1-2
v_gene: TRBV6-1
CDR3aa: CASSEASDRLGGYTF
CDR3nt: TGTGCCAGCAGTGAAGCGTCGGACAGGCTCGGGGGCTACACCTTC

d_gene: .
abundance: .
j_gene: TRBJ2-1
v_gene: TRBV18
CDR3aa: CASSPSTGPAPPIF
CDR3nt: TGTGCCAGCTCACCGTCTACAGGGCCCGCGCCACCGATCTTC

d_gene: TRBD2
abundance: .
j_gene: TRBJ2-7
v_gene: TRBV7-2
CDR3aa: CASSWTSQAYEQYF
CDR3nt: TGTGCCAGCAGTTGGACTAGTCAGGCCTACGAGCAGTACTTC

d_gene: .
abundance: once
j_gene: TRBJ1-2
v_gene: TRBV28
CDR3aa: CASSLLATNPNYGYTF
CDR3nt: TGTGCCAGCAGTTTATTGGCCACAAATCCTAACTATGGCTACACCTTC

d_gene: .
abundance: .
j_gene: TRBJ2-7
v_gene: TRBV7-2
CDR3aa: CASSLESLGSSYEQYF
CDR3nt: TGTGCCAGCAGCTTAGAATCACTAGGTAGCTCCTACGAGCAGTACTTC

d_gene: .
abundance: .
j_gene: TRBJ2-7
v_gene: TRBV28
CDR3aa: CASSLGPRYEQYF
CDR3nt: TGTGCCAGCAGTTTGGGCCCCCGCTACGAGCAGTACTTC

d_gene: .
abundance: .
j_gene: TRBJ2-3
v_gene: TRBV11-2
CDR3aa: CASSQSLGDTQYF
CDR3nt: TGTGCCAGCAGCCAATCCCTCGGAGATACGCAGTATTTT

d_gene: .
abundance: .
j_gene: TRBJ1-2
v_gene: TRBV18
CDR3aa: CASSPDTGLYYGYTF
CDR3nt: TGTGCCAGCTCACCCGATACAGGATTATACTATGGCTACACCTTC

d_gene: TRBD1
abundance: .
j_gene: TRBJ2-7
v_gene: TRBV6-1
CDR3aa: CASSDRDRVRLEQYF
CDR3nt: TGTGCCAGCAGTGACCGAGACAGGGTGCGTCTCGAGCAGTACTTC

d_gene: .
abundance: .
j_gene: TRBJ1-2
v_gene: TRBV7-8
CDR3aa: CASTALGYGYTF
CDR3nt: TGTGCCAGCACCGCACTCGGTTATGGCTACACCTTC

d_gene: .
abundance: .
j_gene: TRBJ1-4
v_gene: TRBV5-4
CDR3aa: CASTSRATNEKLFF
CDR3nt: TGTGCCAGCACCAGTCGGGCAACTAATGAAAAACTGTTTTTT

d_gene: TRBD1
abundance: .
j_gene: TRBJ1-6
v_gene: TRBV9
CDR3aa: CASSPRGGAGSPLHF
CDR3nt: TGTGCCAGCAGCCCGAGAGGGGGCGCAGGATCACCCCTCCACTTT

d_gene: .
abundance: .
j_gene: TRBJ2-7
v_gene: TRBV5-1
CDR3aa: CASSFVGGDSSYEQYF
CDR3nt: TGCGCCAGCAGCTTCGTCGGAGGGGATAGCTCCTACGAGCAGTACTTC

d_gene: .
abundance: .
j_gene: TRBJ2-7
v_gene: TRBV6-5
CDR3aa: CASSSFRDKPYEQYF
CDR3nt: TGTGCCAGCAGTTCTTTCCGGGACAAACCCTACGAGCAGTACTTC

d_gene: TRBD1
abundance: .
j_gene: TRBJ2-1
v_gene: TRBV11-3
CDR3aa: CASSLMGTGANEQFF
CDR3nt: TGTGCCAGCAGCTTAATGGGGACAGGGGCCAATGAGCAGTTCTTC

d_gene: TRBD2
abundance: .
j_gene: TRBJ2-7
v_gene: TRBV27
CDR3aa: CASRASGGNEQYF
CDR3nt: TGTGCCAGCAGGGCTAGCGGGGGGAACGAGCAGTACTTC

d_gene: TRBD1
abundance: few
j_gene: TRBJ2-1
v_gene: TRBV6-4
CDR3aa: CASSAGTENEQFF
CDR3nt: TGTGCCAGCAGCGCCGGGACAGAAAATGAGCAGTTCTTC

d_gene: TRBD2
abundance: few
j_gene: TRBJ2-7
v_gene: TRBV11-2
CDR3aa: CASSLFTSGGYEQYF
CDR3nt: TGTGCCAGCAGCTTATTCACTAGCGGGGGTTACGAGCAGTACTTC

d_gene: TRBD1
abundance: .
j_gene: TRBJ2-1
v_gene: TRBV6-1
CDR3aa: CASRADRGKVNEQFF
CDR3nt: TGTGCCAGCAGAGCGGACAGGGGTAAGGTTAATGAGCAGTTCTTC

d_gene: TRBD1
abundance: .
j_gene: TRBJ2-1
v_gene: TRBV4-2
CDR3aa: CASSLYRGSNNEQFF
CDR3nt: TGTGCCAGCAGCCTCTACAGGGGTTCTAACAATGAGCAGTTCTTC

d_gene: .
abundance: .
j_gene: TRBJ1-4
v_gene: TRBV11-2
CDR3aa: CASSLDRGAEKLFF
CDR3nt: TGTGCCAGCAGCTTAGACCGGGGGGCGGAAAAACTGTTTTTT

d_gene: .
abundance: .
j_gene: TRBJ1-5
v_gene: TRBV9
CDR3aa: CASSVGHRGNQPQHF
CDR3nt: TGTGCCAGCAGCGTAGGGCATCGGGGCAATCAGCCCCAGCATTTT

d_gene: TRBD2
abundance: .
j_gene: TRBJ2-1
v_gene: TRBV9
CDR3aa: CASSDRPGLADHNEQFF
CDR3nt: TGTGCCAGCAGCGACCGACCGGGACTAGCGGATCACAATGAGCAGTTCTTC

d_gene: TRBD1
abundance: .
j_gene: TRBJ1-2
v_gene: TRBV19
CDR3aa: CASSTPDRAYYGYTF
CDR3nt: TGTGCCAGTAGTACCCCTGACAGGGCTTACTATGGCTACACCTTC

d_gene: .
abundance: .
j_gene: TRBJ2-1
v_gene: TRBV6-6
CDR3aa: CASSLGSSYNEQFF
CDR3nt: TGTGCCAGCAGCCTGGGGAGCTCCTACAATGAGCAGTTCTTC

d_gene: TRBD2
abundance: .
j_gene: TRBJ2-7
v_gene: TRBV5-1
CDR3aa: CASSSGTSGGPYEQYF
CDR3nt: TGCGCCAGCAGCTCCGGGACTAGCGGGGGGCCATACGAGCAGTACTTC